This T cell receptor beta chain was recorded in a study of patients and donors after allogeneic stem cell transplantation. This CDR3 contains 19 residues. TCRdb processed the RT-PCR reads anew with MiXCR; each CDR3 protein has one entry. Among approximately 200,000 distinct CDR3 sequences, 35% to 45% were seen once, and the ten largest hold 11%. This sequence joins TRBV21-1 and TRBJ1-5; no DNA check was done on the table's D call, TRBD1. TRBV21-1 represents a pseudogene. The sequence derives from a human donor who was either an allogeneic HSCT recipient or a stem cell or donor lymphocyte infusion donor (not recorded which). It is not recorded whose cells these are; they may come from a transplant donor. The sample taken for sequencing was blood, either unsorted or a sorted T cell fraction (not recorded which). CDR3 sequence (DNA): TGTGCCAGCAGCAAAAGAAAGGGGGGGCAGATAAGAGTCAATCAGCCCCAGCATTTT. Translated: CASSKRKGGQIRVNQPQHF.